This T cell receptor (beta chain) stems from a study of T cell responses to AZD1222 COVID-19 vaccine. Study results and caveats: Repertoires were sampled only after the peak T cell response.

Comment on this clone: The target antigen is unknown.

Data came from immunoSEQ multiplex PCR; TCRdb stores just in-frame clones and leaves some out. The sample lists around 120,000 clones, 80% to 90% occurring once. CDR3 size: 16 residues. Germline CDR1 and CDR2: SGHNT and YYREEE (reference sequence). Trimming took off 6 bases at V and 0 bases at J, with 17 bases between the two ends. The source was peripheral blood, collected on day 0 of AZD1222 vaccination. The receptor was isolated from an adult in good health. The gene calls are TRBV5-4 and TRBJ2-3; D might be TRBD2 (5 bases). CDR3 amino acids: CASKSGLWGSTDTQYF. The DNA of the CDR3 is TGTGCCAGCAAGAGCGGCCTTTGGGGTAGCACAGATACGCAGTATTTT.